Below, one T cell receptor (beta chain) is given with its context. In the source study's methods: The assay estimated nucleated cells by amplifying reference gene primers. The repertoire was sequenced with immunoSEQ multiplex PCR; TCRdb's copy has only in-frame clones and lacks some. The D gene and trimming were derived from the DNA, and the V and J assignments and clone size from that table. This table has hundreds of thousands of clones, around nine tenths appearing once. The sample is drawn from a study of blood T cell repertoires in COVID-19. Study background: Sites in the United States, Italy and Spain provided acute and convalescent COVID-19 samples.

This CDR3 is built from 18 residues. Germline V gives CDR1 KGHSH, CDR2 LQKENI. The V segment lost 3 bases and the J segment 1 base; nucleotides outside the gene matches: 10. Seattle participants joined during active infection and were tracked over time. Material: peripheral blood. This chain connects TRBV18 to TRBJ2-5, with TRBD2 matching 11 bases. The sequence was obtained from a woman between 70 and 85 years old with COVID-19, enrolled during active disease. The CDR3 reads CASSPSLAGERFQETQYF. The CDR3 bases are TGTGCCAGCTCACCTTCACTAGCGGGGGAGCGTTTCCAAGAGACCCAGTACTTC. Complete variable domain (other parts from reference TRBV18 and TRBJ2-5): NAGVMQNPRHLVRRRGQEARLRCSPMKGHSHVYWYRQLPEEGLKFMVYLQKENIIDESGMPKERFSAEFPKEGPSILRIQQVVRGDSAAYFCASSPSLAGERFQETQYFGPGTRLLVL.